Below, 7 T cell receptor beta chains from the same sample are listed, as sequenced in a study of blood T cells in healthy people across ages. For the second PCR, which ran for about 7 to 11 cycles, a sample-barcoded 5' primer and a J-beta primer mix were used. TCRdb passed the 5' RACE reads through MiXCR, listing each CDR3 protein once. The table lists 750,000 to 1,000,000 distinct CDR3 sequences, under 35% of them singletons. This same sample was also taken into another study, of T cells of mothers and their children.

Sequences were obtained from blood. These receptors all come from a woman between 40 and 50 years old in good health.

The V and J genes are TRBV7-2 and TRBJ2-7, with 12 bases that match TRBD2. V shed 0 bases, J shed 10 bases, and the junction held 10 bases outside the gene matches. This CDR3 has 16 amino acids. Germline assignment: CDR1 SGHTA and CDR2 FQGNSA. CDR3 in DNA: TGTGCCAGCAGCTTAGCGACTAGCGGGGGTCGTCAGCCCCAGTACTTC. Translation: CASSLATSGGRQPQYF.

This clonotype was seen a few times. An end of the junction does not agree with germline; a read error may underlie this. The rearrangement links TRBV5-1 to TRBJ2-6; D uncertain. The CDR3 loop spans 16 amino acids. Germline V lookup: CDR1 SGHRS, CDR2 YFSETQ. In DNA form, the CDR3 reads TGCGCCAGCAGCAAGGACGGCACCTCTGGGACCAACGTCCTGACTTTC. Its protein product is CASSKDGTSGTNVLTF.

This clonotype was counted only a few times. The chain is built from TRBV15 and TRBJ2-3, with D perhaps matching TRBD1 (6 bases). V lost 3 bases and J lost 1, with 8 bases in between. Germline values: CDR1 LNHNV, CDR2 YYDKDF (reference sequence). The CDR3 has 14 amino acids. The CDR3 region is CATSSRQGTDTQYF. The CDR3 DNA is TGTGCCACCAGCAGTAGACAGGGCACAGATACGCAGTATTTT.

The chain combines TRBV20-1 with TRBJ1-1; tentatively, D is TRBD1 (6 bases). Trimming stripped 1 base from V and 7 bases from J, with 13 bases between. Per the germline V gene, CDR1 is DFQATT and CDR2 is SNEGSKA (reference sequence). This CDR3 comprises 13 residues. CDR3 region: CSARVGGRGEAFF. The CDR3 DNA sequence: TGCAGTGCTAGAGTCGGGGGGCGGGGTGAAGCTTTCTTT.

Ten or more counts support this clonotype. The chain carries TRBV28 and TRBJ2-1; D may be TRBD1 (6 bases). The CDR3 contains 12 residues. Trimming took 7 bases from V and 5 from J, leaving 9 bases between them. Germline V gene lookup returns CDR1 MDHEN and CDR2 SYDVKM. CDR3: CASTSGDNEQFF. The DNA of the CDR3 is TGTGCCAGCACGTCAGGGGACAATGAGCAGTTCTTC. Drawing the rest from reference TRBV28 and TRBJ2-1, the complete variable domain is DVKVTQSSRYLVKRTGEKVFLECVQDMDHENMFWYRQDPGLGLRLIYFSYDVKMKEKGDIPEGYSVSREKKERFSLILESASTNQTSMYLCASTSGDNEQFFGPGTRLTVL.

Concerning this clonotype itself: One end of the junction varies from germline; a read error may be responsible. The genes are TRBV12-3 or TRBV12-4 and TRBJ1-1; D unresolved. The CDR3 extends over 14 amino acids. This CDR3 is CASGLRHANTEAFF. CDR3 DNA sequence: TGTGCCAGCGGTTTGCGGCACGCCAACACTGAAGCTTTCTTT.

The chain uses TRBV6-2 or TRBV6-3 and TRBJ2-7; 11 bases agree with TRBD2. The germline gives CDR1 MNHEY, CDR2 SVGEGT. This CDR3 region has 16 residues. V was clipped by 7 bases and J by 0 bases; unmatched bases: 8. DNA for the CDR3: TGTGCCAGCAACCTTACTAGCGGGGGACCCTCCTACGAGCAGTACTTC. Residues: CASNLTSGGPSYEQYF.